What follows is one T cell receptor (beta chain) and its context. As yet, its antigen is unknown. This entry comes from a study of T-cell memory formation after mild COVID-19. The CDR3 is made up of 15 amino acids. Trimming cost V 7 bases and J 0 bases; bases outside gene matches: 3. CDR1 is LNHDA and CDR2 is SQIVND in the germline V gene (reference sequence). Overall study findings and caveats: Pre-infection memory already had some responding clones, implying cross-reactive memory joined.

5'RACE, which relied on constant-segment primers, yielded TCR alpha and TCR beta cDNA libraries carrying sample barcodes and UMIs. TCRdb analysed the 5' RACE reads with MiXCR anew, one entry per CDR3 protein. This table holds 500,000 to 600,000 distinct CDR3 sequences, more than 15% found once. Material: PBMCs or a T cell subset sorted from them (not recorded which). The rearrangement joins TRBV19 to TRBJ2-1; 10 bases fit TRBD2. This clonotype originated in an adult woman who had mild COVID-19 (a few samples of this study predate the infection). Cell type and time point are not known. CDR3 loop: CASTPSGSSYNEQFF. The CDR3 bases are TGTGCCAGTACCCCTAGCGGGAGCTCCTACAATGAGCAGTTCTTC. Full variable domain (remainder filled in from reference TRBV19 and TRBJ2-1): DGGITQSPKYLFRKEGQNVTLSCEQNLNHDAMYWYRQDPGQGLRLIYYSQIVNDFQKGDIAEGYSVSREKKESFPLTVTSAQKNPTAFYLCASTPSGSSYNEQFFGPGTRLTVL.